What follows are 5 T cell receptor beta chains derived from one specimen sequenced in a study of blood T cell repertoires in COVID-19. Here immunoSEQ multiplex PCR was the method, and the copy in TCRdb shows in-frame clones only, minus some. The sample lists over 250,000 clones, approximately 84% occurring once. Material for sequencing was peripheral blood. The origin of the receptors is a human donor with COVID-19, enrolled during active disease. The donor label of this sample is uncertain.

The chain uses TRBV19 and TRBJ2-3; 7 nucleotides agree with TRBD2. Germline V gene lookup returns CDR1 LNHDA and CDR2 SQIVND (reference sequence). After removal of 6 bases from V and 2 bases from J, the junction contained 2 bases not matched to a gene. This CDR3 has 13 residues. The CDR3 is CASRLAATDTQYF. The CDR3 bases are TGTGCCAGTAGGCTAGCGGCCACAGATACGCAGTATTTT.

The table lists this clone with a few counts. This chain connects TRBV6-6 to TRBJ2-7; D gene ambiguous. CDR1 MNHNY and CDR2 SVGAGI come from the germline V gene (reference sequence). This CDR3 contains 14 residues. The V and J ends lost 2 bases and 3 bases respectively, with 11 bases between them. The CDR3 nucleotides read TGTGCCAGCAGTTACCGCGCGGCATTCTACGAGCAGTACTTC. Translated: CASSYRAAFYEQYF.

This chain links TRBV11-2 with TRBJ1-2; TRBD1 might be the D (6 bases). Trimming shortened V by 2 bases and J by 6 bases, and 19 bases separated the two germline ends. CDR1 is SGHAT, CDR2 FQNNGV, per germline. CDR3 length: 16 amino acids. The CDR3 spells CASSLFVGATGDGYTF. CDR3 sequence (DNA): TGTGCCAGCAGCTTATTCGTGGGGGCGACTGGGGATGGCTACACCTTC.

CDR3 protein: CASSPAGLASYEQYF. The CDR3 coding sequence is TGTGCCAGCTCACCAGCAGGACTAGCGTCCTACGAGCAGTACTTC. The V and J genes are TRBV18 and TRBJ2-7; 9 nucleotides line up with TRBD2. V lost 2 bases, J lost 1 base, and 3 bases stayed unmatched. Germline V lookup: CDR1 KGHSH, CDR2 LQKENI. The CDR3 is 15 residues long.

V gene TRBV4-1 combines with J gene TRBJ1-2; tentative D call: TRBD1 (5 bases). The length of the CDR3 is 16 residues. Germline V lookup: CDR1 MGHRA, CDR2 YSYEKL. Trimming stripped 0 bases from V and 3 bases from J, with 14 bases between. This CDR3 is CASSQDRIGQYYGYTF. The CDR3 DNA reads as TGCGCCAGCAGCCAAGATAGAATCGGACAATACTATGGCTACACCTTC.